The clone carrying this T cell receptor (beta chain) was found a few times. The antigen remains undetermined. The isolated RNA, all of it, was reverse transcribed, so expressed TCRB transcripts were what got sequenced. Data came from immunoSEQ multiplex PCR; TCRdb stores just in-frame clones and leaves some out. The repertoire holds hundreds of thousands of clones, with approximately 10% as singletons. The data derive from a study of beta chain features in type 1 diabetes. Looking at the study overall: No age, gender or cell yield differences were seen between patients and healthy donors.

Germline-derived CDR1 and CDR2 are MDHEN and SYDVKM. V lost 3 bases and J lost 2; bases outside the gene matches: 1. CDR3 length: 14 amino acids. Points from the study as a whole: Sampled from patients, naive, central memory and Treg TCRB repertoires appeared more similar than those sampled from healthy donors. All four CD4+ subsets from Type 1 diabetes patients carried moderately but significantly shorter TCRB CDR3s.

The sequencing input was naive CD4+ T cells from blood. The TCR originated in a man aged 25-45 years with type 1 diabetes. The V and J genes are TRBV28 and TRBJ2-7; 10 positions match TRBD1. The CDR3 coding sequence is TGTGCCAGCAGTTTGGGACAGGGGACCTACGAGCAGTACTTC. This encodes CASSLGQGTYEQYF.